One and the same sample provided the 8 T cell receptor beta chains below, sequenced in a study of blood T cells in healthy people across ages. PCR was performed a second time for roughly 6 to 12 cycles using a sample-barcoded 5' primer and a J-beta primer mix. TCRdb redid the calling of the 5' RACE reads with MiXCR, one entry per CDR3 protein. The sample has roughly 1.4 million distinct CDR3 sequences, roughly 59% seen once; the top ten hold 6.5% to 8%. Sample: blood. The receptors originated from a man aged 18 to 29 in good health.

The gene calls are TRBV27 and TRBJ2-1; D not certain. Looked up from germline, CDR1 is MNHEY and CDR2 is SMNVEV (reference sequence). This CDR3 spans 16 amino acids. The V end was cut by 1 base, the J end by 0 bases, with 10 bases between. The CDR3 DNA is TGTGCCAGCAGTTTATGGGCAGGCAGCTCCTACAATGAGCAGTTCTTC. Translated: CASSLWAGSSYNEQFF.

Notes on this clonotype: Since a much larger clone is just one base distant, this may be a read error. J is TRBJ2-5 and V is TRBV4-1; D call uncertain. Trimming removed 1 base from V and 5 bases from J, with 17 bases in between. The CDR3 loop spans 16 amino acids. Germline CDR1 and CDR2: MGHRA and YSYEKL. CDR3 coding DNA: TGCGCCAGCAGCCAAGGGGAAGTTTCTACCGTGGAGACCCAGTACTTC. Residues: CASSQGEVSTVETQYF.

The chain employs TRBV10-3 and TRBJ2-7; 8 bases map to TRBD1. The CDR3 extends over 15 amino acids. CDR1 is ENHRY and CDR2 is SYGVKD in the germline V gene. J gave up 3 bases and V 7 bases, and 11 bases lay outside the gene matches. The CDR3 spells CAIKETGDGIYEQYF. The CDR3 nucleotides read TGTGCCATCAAAGAGACAGGGGATGGAATCTACGAGCAGTACTTC.

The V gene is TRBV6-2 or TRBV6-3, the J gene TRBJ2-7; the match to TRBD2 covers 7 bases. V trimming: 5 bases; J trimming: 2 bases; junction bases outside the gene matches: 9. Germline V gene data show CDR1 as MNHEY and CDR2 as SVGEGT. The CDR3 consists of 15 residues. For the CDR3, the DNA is TGTGCCAGCAGTCGACAAGCGGGAATGCCCTACGAGCAGTACTTC. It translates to CASSRQAGMPYEQYF.

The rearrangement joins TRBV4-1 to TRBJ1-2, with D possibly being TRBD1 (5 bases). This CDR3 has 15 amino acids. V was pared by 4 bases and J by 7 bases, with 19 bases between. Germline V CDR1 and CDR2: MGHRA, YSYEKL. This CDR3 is CASSRPFGTRGGYTF. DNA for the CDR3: TGCGCCAGCAGCCGCCCCTTCGGGACTCGGGGTGGCTACACCTTC.

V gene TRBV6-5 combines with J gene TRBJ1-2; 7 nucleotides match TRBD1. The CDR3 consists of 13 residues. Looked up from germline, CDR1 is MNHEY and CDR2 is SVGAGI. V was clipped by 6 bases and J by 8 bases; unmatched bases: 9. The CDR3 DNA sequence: TGTGCCAGCAGACTACAGGGGACTGGGGGCTACACCTTC. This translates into CASRLQGTGGYTF.

The CDR3, as DNA: TGTGCCACCAGCAGAGGACCTATAGTGGAGCAGTTCTTC. Translation gives CATSRGPIVEQFF. The chain employs TRBV15 and TRBJ2-1; D uncertain. The CDR3 sequence is 13 residues long. Germline lookup yields CDR1 LNHNV and CDR2 YYDKDF (reference sequence). V was shortened by 1 base and J by 10 bases, with 11 bases between the two germline ends.

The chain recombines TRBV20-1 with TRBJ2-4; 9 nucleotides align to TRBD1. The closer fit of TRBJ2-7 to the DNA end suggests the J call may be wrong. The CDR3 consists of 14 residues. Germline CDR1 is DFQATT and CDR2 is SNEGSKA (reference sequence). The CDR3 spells CSALRTGAIYEQYF. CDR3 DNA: TGCAGTGCCCTTCGGACAGGGGCCATCTACGAGCAGTACTTC.